The entry below gives a single T cell receptor (beta chain) sequence along with its context. This clone's antigen is unknown. Base qualities are not at hand, and no much larger clone is one base apart. TCRbeta CDR3 regions were amplified from genomic DNA by means of the immunoSEQ Assay, a bias-controlled multiplex PCR. Concerning the study's data processing: Nucleated cell counts per sample were estimated from amplification of reference gene primers within the assay. To quantify the absolute abundance of each unique TCRbeta CDR3 rearrangement, sequence reads were collapsed and filtered. For each sample, productive Simpson clonality was calculated by taking the square root of Simpson's diversity index across productive rearrangements. The table comes from immuneACCESS by way of TCRdb, which keeps in-frame sequences with V and J called. Part of the clones is missing from these tables; in studies checked, under half for an unresolved V gene and the rest for unknown reasons. V, J and clone size derive from that table, while D and trimming were established from the DNA sequence. For this sample the table gives about 200,000 clones, of which about 88% were detected only once. The top ten constitute roughly a sixth of the sample.

This sample was included in a study of blood T cell repertoires in COVID-19 (dated by TCRdb to about 2020). Context from the whole study: The collaborator samples originated in the United States, Italy and Spain and spanned the acute and convalescent phases of COVID-19. The prospective study material was composed of cDNA or gDNA derived from T cells, B-cell-depleted T cells, or PBMCs. HLA class I and class II types, where available, came from metadata supplied by the sample provider rather than from assay-based typing. A freely available public database, intended as a resource for researchers studying the immune response to SARS-CoV-2, is where the repertoires were released. The samples were drawn from the first 160 participants of the ongoing ImmuneRACE study and from some 1,300 subjects provided by 6 global collaborators. The sample metadata nearly always contained a de-identified subject ID, COVID-19 status, age in years and sex. Subjects who had been exposed to COVID-19, were actively infected with it, or had recovered from it provided the deeply sampled blood TCRbeta repertoires that made up the dataset.

From the germline V gene, CDR1 is SGHTA and CDR2 is FQGNSA. Compared with germline, V lacks 7 bases and J lacks 2 bases; bases without a gene match: 12. The CDR3 contains 16 residues, cysteine and phenylalanine counted. Only CDR3 DNA remains: 48 bases, in frame from the first base. Overall study outcomes, separate from this receptor: Clinical and demographic metadata were provided uncurated, with the amount varying by source and participant.

In Seattle, one collaborating source enrolled patients while the infection was active and tracked those patients longitudinally over the course of disease. Whole blood was collected in K2EDTA tubes by collaborating institutions according to the institutions' own protocols. For TCRbeta analysis, collaborators shipped samples as frozen whole blood, isolated PBMCs, or DNA extracted from either of those sample types. This sequence uses TRBV7-2 and TRBJ2-3, with 7 central nucleotides matching TRBD2. Material for sequencing was peripheral blood. The clonotype originates from a man in his forties or fifties with COVID-19, enrolled during active disease. The nucleotides read TGTGCCAGCATCCTGCGTCGCGGGGGATACACAGATACGCAGTATTTT. The resulting protein is CASILRRGGYTDTQYF. The variable domain in full, with residues beyond the CDR3 obtained from the reference TRBV7-2 and TRBJ2-3 genes, is GAGVSQSPSNKVTEKGKDVELRCDPISGHTALYWYRQSLGQGLEFLIYFQGNSAPDKSGLPSDRFSAERTGGSVSTLTIQRTQQEDSAVYLCASILRRGGYTDTQYFGPGTRLTVL.